What follows are 18 T cell receptor beta chains derived from one specimen sequenced in a study of cytomegalovirus exposure and HLA in healthy donors. The study ran its PCR with 60 Vbeta and 13 Jbeta primers. Assay used: immunoSEQ multiplex PCR; TCRdb lists only in-frame clones, some missing. The sample records some 130,000 clones, around 80% being singletons. Specimen: PBMCs. Every receptor here comes from a man aged 25 to 40 in good health.

This clone has only one observation. This chain uses TRBV5-4 with TRBJ1-2; D remains ambiguous. Germline V gene sequence: CDR1 SGHNT, CDR2 YYREEE (reference sequence). The CDR3 covers 16 residues. Trimming removed 2 bases from V and 8 bases from J, with 22 bases in between. CDR3 DNA: TGTGCCAGCAGCTTCATCCTAGAGGCGCGATTGGCGGGCTACACCTTC. It specifies CASSFILEARLAGYTF.

The chain links TRBV19 to TRBJ2-1, with TRBD1 as a possible D gene (5 bases). CDR3 size: 16 residues. V was shortened by 3 bases and J by 9 bases, with 21 bases between the two germline ends. The germline V gene encodes CDR1 LNHDA and CDR2 SQIVND (reference sequence). The CDR3 DNA follows: TGTGCCAGTAGTATCCAGACCGGACCACACAGGAGTGAGCAGTTCTTC. It translates to CASSIQTGPHRSEQFF.

V is TRBV7-9 and J is TRBJ2-2; 11 bases are shared with TRBD1. The germline V gene has CDR1 SEHNR and CDR2 FQNEAQ (reference sequence). CDR3 length equals 16 residues. V shed 5 bases and J 6 bases; nucleotides not matched to a gene: 8. CDR3 amino acids: CASSRAGQGGPGELFF. The CDR3 bases are TGTGCCAGCAGCCGAGCGGGACAGGGGGGCCCCGGGGAGCTGTTTTTT. The entire variable domain, with the rest obtained from reference TRBV7-9 and TRBJ2-2, is as follows: DTGVSQNPRHKITKRGQNVTFRCDPISEHNRLYWYRQTLGQGPEFLTYFQNEAQLEKSRLLSDRFSAERPKGSFSTLEIQRTEQGDSAMYLCASSRAGQGGPGELFFGEGSRLTVL.

The J gene is TRBJ2-2, the V gene TRBV19, with 10 bases identical to TRBD2. Trimming took 10 bases from V and 5 from J; bases not matched to a gene: 4. Germline V gives CDR1 LNHDA, CDR2 SQIVND (reference sequence). The CDR3 spans 13 residues. The CDR3: CATLAGVTGELFF. CDR3 nucleotide sequence: TGTGCCACTCTAGCGGGAGTTACCGGGGAGCTGTTTTTT.

The V call is TRBV4-1, the J call TRBJ2-7; D remains ambiguous. Germline CDR1 reads MGHRA; CDR2 reads YSYEKL. Trimming pared 4 bases from V and 2 bases from J, leaving 15 bases between. The CDR3 length is 15 residues. The CDR3 sequence: CASSLLFTVPYEQYF. The CDR3 DNA is TGCGCCAGCAGCCTCCTATTTACAGTCCCCTACGAGCAGTACTTC.

The rearrangement links TRBV27 to TRBJ2-3; 9 bases line up with TRBD1. Germline CDR1 is MNHEY and CDR2 is SMNVEV (reference sequence). The V segment lost 2 bases and the J segment 1 base; nucleotides outside the gene matches: 10. The length of the CDR3 is 18 residues. Here the CDR3 DNA reads TGTGCCAGCAGTTTAGCCGGGACAGGGACCCTCGGCACAGATACGCAGTATTTT. This gives the protein CASSLAGTGTLGTDTQYF.

The chain joins TRBV7-9 to TRBJ1-3; D is unresolved. This CDR3 is 13 amino acids long. Trimming cost V 1 base and J 8 bases, with 9 bases left between them. CDR1 and CDR2 from the germline V gene are SEHNR and FQNEAQ (reference sequence). In DNA, the CDR3 is TGTGCCAGCAGCTTAGGCTCCAGTGACACCATATATTTT. Translated: CASSLGSSDTIYF.

This chain connects TRBV7-9 to TRBJ2-3; 8 bases match TRBD1. Unmatched junction bases numbered 6, after V lost 1 base and J lost 6 bases. This CDR3 comprises 15 residues. Germline V lookup: CDR1 SEHNR, CDR2 FQNEAQ (reference sequence). CDR3 loop: CASSLGPGGRDTQYF. As DNA, the CDR3 is TGTGCCAGCAGCTTAGGTCCAGGGGGCCGTGATACGCAGTATTTT. Full variable domain (remainder filled in from reference TRBV7-9 and TRBJ2-3): DTGVSQNPRHKITKRGQNVTFRCDPISEHNRLYWYRQTLGQGPEFLTYFQNEAQLEKSRLLSDRFSAERPKGSFSTLEIQRTEQGDSAMYLCASSLGPGGRDTQYFGPGTRLTVL.

The chain carries TRBV28 and TRBJ1-5, with a possible D match to TRBD1 (5 bases). This CDR3 is 12 amino acids long. Trimming pared 11 bases from V and 5 bases from J, leaving 13 bases between. Germline CDR1 is MDHEN and CDR2 is SYDVKM. This chain's CDR3 is CASGGLYQPQHF. CDR3 nucleotide sequence: TGTGCCTCGGGGGGTTTATATCAGCCCCAGCATTTT. Filled out from reference TRBV28 and TRBJ1-5, the complete variable domain reads DVKVTQSSRYLVKRTGEKVFLECVQDMDHENMFWYRQDPGLGLRLIYFSYDVKMKEKGDIPEGYSVSREKKERFSLILESASTNQTSMYLCASGGLYQPQHFGDGTRLSIL.

This sequence joins TRBV6-6 and TRBJ1-5; possible D gene TRBD1, 5 bases. CDR3 length: 13 amino acids. Germline CDR1 is MNHNY and CDR2 is SVGAGI (reference sequence). Trimming cost V 6 bases and J 7 bases, with 13 bases left between them. The CDR3 here is CASRRQLLQPQHF. The DNA for the CDR3 is TGTGCCAGCAGACGACAGTTATTACAGCCCCAGCATTTT.

This clone has only a few counts. The chain is built from TRBV6-6 and TRBJ2-1, with 8 bases lining up with TRBD2. This CDR3 has 14 residues. V trimming: 6 bases; J trimming: 5 bases; junction bases outside the gene matches: 6. Germline CDR1 and CDR2: MNHNY and SVGAGI (reference sequence). CDR3 amino acids: CASRTIAGHNEQFF. As DNA, the CDR3 is TGTGCCAGCAGGACAATAGCGGGGCACAATGAGCAGTTCTTC.

V and J are TRBV27 and TRBJ1-6, with D perhaps matching TRBD1 (5 bases). Germline V gene lookup returns CDR1 MNHEY and CDR2 SMNVEV (reference sequence). V gave up 4 bases and J gave up 12 bases, with 13 bases separating them. The CDR3 runs to 13 residues. In DNA, the CDR3 is TGTGCCAGCAGTTGGGGCCACCCCTTACCCCTCCACTTT. It specifies CASSWGHPLPLHF.

J is TRBJ1-4 and V is TRBV4-2; D uncertain. Germline-derived CDR1 and CDR2 are LGHNA and YNFKEQ. The CDR3 is 14 residues long. The ends were cut back, 1 base at V and 8 bases at J, with 11 bases in the middle. The CDR3, as DNA: TGTGCCAGCAGCCAAGTCGGTTCTTACGAAAAACTGTTTTTT. It translates to CASSQVGSYEKLFF.

V and J are TRBV5-6 and TRBJ2-1; TRBD2 aligns across 8 bases. Unmatched junction bases numbered 10, after V lost 3 bases and J lost 14 bases. This CDR3 is 13 amino acids long. Germline V gene data show CDR1 as SGHDT and CDR2 as YYEEEE. The CDR3 nucleotides read TGTGCCAGCAGCTCAAGTAGCGGGACGGTGAAGTTCTTC. Protein sequence: CASSSSSGTVKFF.

The chain carries TRBV28 and TRBJ1-4, with a possible D match to TRBD1 (6 bases). Trimming took off 10 bases at V and 13 bases at J, with 16 bases between the two ends. Germline CDR1 reads MDHEN; CDR2 reads SYDVKM. The CDR3 sequence is 11 residues long. The CDR3 DNA reads TGTGCCACGGGACACCCCTCGGCACTGTTTTTT. Residues: CATGHPSALFF.

The chain uses TRBV6-5 and TRBJ1-4; the match to TRBD1 covers 10 bases. The CDR3 is made up of 14 amino acids. V shed 6 bases and J 6 bases; nucleotides not matched to a gene: 4. Germline V gives CDR1 MNHEY, CDR2 SVGAGI. The CDR3 nucleotides read TGTGCCAGCAGGATTGGGACAGGGGATGAAAAACTGTTTTTT. Protein product: CASRIGTGDEKLFF.

The chain combines TRBV5-5 with TRBJ2-5; D is possibly TRBD2 (5 bases). Looked up from germline, CDR1 is SGHKS and CDR2 is YYEKEE (reference sequence). V gave up 2 bases and J gave up 6 bases, with 11 bases separating them. This CDR3 is 13 amino acids long. CDR3 protein: CASSFEGGQTQYF. For the CDR3, the DNA is TGTGCCAGCAGCTTCGAGGGCGGACAGACCCAGTACTTC.

The chain uses TRBV6-6 and TRBJ1-5, with unresolved D. CDR3 length equals 14 residues. V shed 0 bases and J shed 2 bases, with 5 bases lying between them. Germline V gene data show CDR1 as MNHNY and CDR2 as SVGAGI (reference sequence). The CDR3 protein is CASSYSRGNQPQHF. Here the CDR3 DNA reads TGTGCCAGCAGTTACTCACGCGGCAATCAGCCCCAGCATTTT.